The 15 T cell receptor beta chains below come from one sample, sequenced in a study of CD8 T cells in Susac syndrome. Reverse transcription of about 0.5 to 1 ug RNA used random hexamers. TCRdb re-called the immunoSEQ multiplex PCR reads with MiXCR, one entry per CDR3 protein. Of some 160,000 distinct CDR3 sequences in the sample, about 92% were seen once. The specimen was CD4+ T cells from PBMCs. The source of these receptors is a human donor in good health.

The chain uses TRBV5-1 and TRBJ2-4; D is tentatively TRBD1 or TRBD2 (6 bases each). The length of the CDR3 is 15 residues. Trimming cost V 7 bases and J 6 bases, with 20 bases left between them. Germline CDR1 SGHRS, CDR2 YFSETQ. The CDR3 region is CASGPGGGGGNIQYF. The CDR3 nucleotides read TGCGCCAGCGGCCCCGGAGGCGGAGGGGGAAACATTCAGTACTTC.

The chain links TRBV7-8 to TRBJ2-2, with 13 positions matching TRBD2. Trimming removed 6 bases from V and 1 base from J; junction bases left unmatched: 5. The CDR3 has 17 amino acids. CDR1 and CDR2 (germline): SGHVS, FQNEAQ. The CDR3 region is CASSMGLAGLNTGELFF. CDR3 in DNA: TGTGCCAGCAGTATGGGACTAGCGGGATTGAACACCGGGGAGCTGTTTTTT.

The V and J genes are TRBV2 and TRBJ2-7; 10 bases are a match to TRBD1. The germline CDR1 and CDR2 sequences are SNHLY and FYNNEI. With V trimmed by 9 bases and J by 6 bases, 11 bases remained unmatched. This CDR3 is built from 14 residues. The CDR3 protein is CASIEGQGIGEQYF. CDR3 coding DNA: TGTGCCAGTATTGAGGGACAGGGGATCGGCGAGCAGTACTTC. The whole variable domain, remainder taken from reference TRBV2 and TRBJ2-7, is EPEVTQTPSHQVTQMGQEVILRCVPISNHLYFYWYRQILGQKVEFLVSFYNNEISEKSEIFDDQFSVERPDGSNFTLKIRSTKLEDSAMYFCASIEGQGIGEQYFGPGTRLTVT.

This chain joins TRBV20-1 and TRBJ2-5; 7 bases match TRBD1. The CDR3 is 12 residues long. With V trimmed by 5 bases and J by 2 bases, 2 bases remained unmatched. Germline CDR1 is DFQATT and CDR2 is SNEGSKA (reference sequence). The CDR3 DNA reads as TGCAGTGCTCCGGACAGGCAAGAGACCCAGTACTTC. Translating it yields CSAPDRQETQYF.

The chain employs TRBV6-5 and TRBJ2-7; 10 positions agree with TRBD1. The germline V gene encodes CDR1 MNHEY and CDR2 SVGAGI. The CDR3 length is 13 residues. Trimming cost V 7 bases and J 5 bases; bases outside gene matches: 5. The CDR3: CASTSGQGDEQYF. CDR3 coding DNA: TGTGCCAGCACCTCCGGACAGGGGGACGAGCAGTACTTC.

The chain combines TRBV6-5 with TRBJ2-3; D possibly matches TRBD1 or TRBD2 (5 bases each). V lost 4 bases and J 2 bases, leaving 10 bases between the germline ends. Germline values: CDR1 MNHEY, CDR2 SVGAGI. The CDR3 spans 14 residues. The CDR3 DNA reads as TGTGCCAGCAGTTGGGGGACCAACACAGATACGCAGTATTTT. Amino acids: CASSWGTNTDTQYF.

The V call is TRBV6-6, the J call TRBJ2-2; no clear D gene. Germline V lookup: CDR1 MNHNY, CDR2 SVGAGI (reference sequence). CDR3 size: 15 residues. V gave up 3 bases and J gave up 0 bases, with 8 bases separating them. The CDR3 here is CASSYRPSNTGELFF. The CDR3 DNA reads TGTGCCAGCAGTTATAGGCCCTCGAACACCGGGGAGCTGTTTTTT.

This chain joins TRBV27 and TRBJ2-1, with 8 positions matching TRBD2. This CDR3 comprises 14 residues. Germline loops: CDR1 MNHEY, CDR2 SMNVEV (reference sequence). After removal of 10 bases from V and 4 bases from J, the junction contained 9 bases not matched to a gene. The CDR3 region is CATFLGGDYNEQFF. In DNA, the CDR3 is TGTGCCACCTTCCTCGGGGGGGATTACAATGAGCAGTTCTTC.

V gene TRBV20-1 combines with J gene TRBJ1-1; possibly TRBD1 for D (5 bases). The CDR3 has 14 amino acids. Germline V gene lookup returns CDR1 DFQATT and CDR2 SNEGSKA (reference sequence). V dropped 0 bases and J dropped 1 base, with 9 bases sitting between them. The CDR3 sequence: CSARDWGPNTEAFF. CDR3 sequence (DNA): TGCAGTGCTAGAGATTGGGGACCGAACACTGAAGCTTTCTTT.

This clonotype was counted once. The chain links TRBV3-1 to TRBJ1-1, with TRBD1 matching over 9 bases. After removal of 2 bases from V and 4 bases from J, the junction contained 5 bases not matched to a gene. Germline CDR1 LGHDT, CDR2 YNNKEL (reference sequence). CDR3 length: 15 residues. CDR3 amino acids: CASSQPGTGLTEAFF. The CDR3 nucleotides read TGTGCCAGCAGCCAACCTGGGACAGGGCTCACTGAAGCTTTCTTT. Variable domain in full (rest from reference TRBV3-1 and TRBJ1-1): DTAVSQTPKYLVTQMGNDKSIKCEQNLGHDTMYWYKQDSKKFLKIMFSYNNKELIINETVPNRFSPKSPDKAHLNLHINSLELGDSAVYFCASSQPGTGLTEAFFGQGTRLTVV.

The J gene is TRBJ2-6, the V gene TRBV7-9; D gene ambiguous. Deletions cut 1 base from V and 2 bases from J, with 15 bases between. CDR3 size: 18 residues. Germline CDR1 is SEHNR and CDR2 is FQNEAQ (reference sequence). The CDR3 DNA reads TGTGCCAGCAGCTTAGTTTTGGGGATCGTCGCTGGGGCCAACGTCCTGACTTTC. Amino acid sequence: CASSLVLGIVAGANVLTF.

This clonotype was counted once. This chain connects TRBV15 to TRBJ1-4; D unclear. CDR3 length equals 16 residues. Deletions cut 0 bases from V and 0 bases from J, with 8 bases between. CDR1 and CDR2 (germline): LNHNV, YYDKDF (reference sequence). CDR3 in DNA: TGTGCCACCAGCAGAGATCCTGGTGCAACTAATGAAAAACTGTTTTTT. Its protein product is CATSRDPGATNEKLFF.

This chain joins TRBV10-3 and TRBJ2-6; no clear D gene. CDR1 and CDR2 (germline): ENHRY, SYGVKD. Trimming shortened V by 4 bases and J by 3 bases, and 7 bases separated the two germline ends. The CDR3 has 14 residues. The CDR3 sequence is CAISGGDGANVLTF. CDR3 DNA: TGTGCCATCAGTGGCGGCGATGGGGCCAACGTCCTGACTTTC.

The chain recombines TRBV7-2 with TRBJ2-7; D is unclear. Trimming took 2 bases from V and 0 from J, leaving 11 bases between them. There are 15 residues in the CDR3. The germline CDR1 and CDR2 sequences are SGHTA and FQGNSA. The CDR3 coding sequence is TGTGCCAGCAGCTTATTACTGTCGAGCTCCTACGAGCAGTACTTC. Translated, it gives CASSLLLSSSYEQYF. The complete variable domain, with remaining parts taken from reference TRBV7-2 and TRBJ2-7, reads GAGVSQSPSNKVTEKGKDVELRCDPISGHTALYWYRQSLGQGLEFLIYFQGNSAPDKSGLPSDRFSAERTGGSVSTLTIQRTQQEDSAVYLCASSLLLSSSYEQYFGPGTRLTVT.

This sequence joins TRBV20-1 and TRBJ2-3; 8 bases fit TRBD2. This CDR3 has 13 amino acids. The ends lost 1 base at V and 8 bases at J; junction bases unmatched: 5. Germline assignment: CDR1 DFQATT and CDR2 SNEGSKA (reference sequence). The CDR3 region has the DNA TGCAGTGCTAGAGTCCCCCTAGCGGGTACGCAGTATTTT. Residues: CSARVPLAGTQYF.